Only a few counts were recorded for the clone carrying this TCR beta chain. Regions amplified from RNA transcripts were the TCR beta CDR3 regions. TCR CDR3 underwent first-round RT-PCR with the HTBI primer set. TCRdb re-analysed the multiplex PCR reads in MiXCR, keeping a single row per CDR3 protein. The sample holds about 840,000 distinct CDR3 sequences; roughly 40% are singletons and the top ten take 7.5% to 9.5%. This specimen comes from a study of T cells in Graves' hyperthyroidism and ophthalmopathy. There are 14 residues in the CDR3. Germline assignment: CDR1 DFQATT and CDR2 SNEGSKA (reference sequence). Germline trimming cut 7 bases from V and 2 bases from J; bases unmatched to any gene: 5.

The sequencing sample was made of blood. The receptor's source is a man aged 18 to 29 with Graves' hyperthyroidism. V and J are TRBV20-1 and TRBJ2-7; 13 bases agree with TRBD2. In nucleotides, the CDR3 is TGCAGTGTATCCGGGACTAGCGGGACCTACGAGCAGTACTTC. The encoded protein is CSVSGTSGTYEQYF.